This TCR beta chain came from a study of T-cell memory formation after mild COVID-19. Study at large: TCR clusters were mostly confined to one donor each.

Germline CDR1 is PRHDT and CDR2 is FYEKMQ (reference sequence). V was shortened by 1 base and J by 5 bases, with 8 bases between the two germline ends. The CDR3 is 13 amino acids. A single record per CDR3 protein comes from TCRdb applying MiXCR to the 5' RACE reads. The sample carries about 360,000 distinct CDR3 sequences, under 15% recorded once. The specimen was PBMCs or a T cell subset sorted from them (not recorded which). This TCR was sampled from a man younger than 30 who had mild COVID-19 (a few samples of this study predate the infection). Cell type and time point are not known. V gene TRBV13 combines with J gene TRBJ1-1; D is uncertain. The DNA for the CDR3 is TGTGCCAGCAGCTTAGTTGTGTATACTGAAGCTTTCTTT. Protein product: CASSLVVYTEAFF.